This T cell receptor (beta chain) was identified during a study of T cell repertoires in cytomegalovirus infection. Overall study results and limits: There were carriers of CMV plus the relevant HLA, and cumulative public TCR beta family frequency identified them. HLA-C-restricted CMV-specific TCR beta clonotypes prevailed in the ex vivo response.

This clonotype was recorded a few times. Antigen specificity is unknown. Germline V lookup: CDR1 MDHEN, CDR2 SYDVKM. This CDR3 comprises 17 residues. V was pared by 2 bases and J by 1 base, with 7 bases of the junction left unmatched. TCRdb redid the calling of the reads with MiXCR, one entry per CDR3 protein. Of 160,000 or so distinct CDR3 sequences listed, more than 15% are singletons. Sample: CD8+ T cells from PBMCs. The chain couples TRBV28 to TRBJ2-1; 8 positions agree with TRBD1. This sequence originates from a human donor in good health (CMV status not recorded). Some clones in this sample may be carry-over from other donors' samples. CDR3 nucleotide sequence: TGTGCCAGCAGTTTAGTATTTTGGGACAGGTCCTACAATGAGCAGTTCTTC. Residues: CASSLVFWDRSYNEQFF.